Listed below are T cell receptor beta chains from one sample, sequenced in a study of T-cell reconstitution after alpha-beta-depleted transplantation in children. TCRdb passed the PCR reads through MiXCR, listing each CDR3 protein once. Found here are about 870,000 distinct CDR3 sequences, roughly 15% of them singletons; the top ten hold around 4.5%. The sample consisted of PBMCs, mostly from graft donor cells, taken 360 days after TCRalphabeta/CD19-depleted stem cell transplant. The receptors were sampled from a male patient aged 10-17 years who had a stem cell transplant for acute lymphoblastic leukemia, so the T cells may come from the graft donor. Both conserved end residues are part of each CDR3. D genes are given only for firm matches. Rows may omit the clone size; those that give it use once, few, many or a size class.

V gene,clone size,J gene,D gene,CDR3 DNA,CDR3 protein
TRBV5-1,.,TRBJ2-7,.,TGCGCCAGCAGCTGGAGGGAAAATCACTACTACGAGCAGTACTTC,CASSWRENHYYEQYF
TRBV5-1,many,TRBJ2-1,TRBD2,TGCGCCAGCAGCTTGGGTGCATTAGCGGGAGGAACCTACAATGAGCAGTTCTTC,CASSLGALAGGTYNEQFF
TRBV9,few,TRBJ2-5,.,TGTGCCAGCAGCGTCTACAGCGAAGAGACCCAGTACTTC,CASSVYSEETQYF
TRBV20-1,few,TRBJ2-3,.,TGCAGTGCTAGAGCCGAGACAGGCACAGATACGCAGTATTTT,CSARAETGTDTQYF
TRBV11-2,few,TRBJ2-3,.,TGTGCCAGCAGCCCCTCAGGGGTTCAAGTAAGATTCACAGATACGCAGTATTTT,CASSPSGVQVRFTDTQYF
TRBV20-1,.,TRBJ2-1,.,TGCAGTGCTAAGGAGGGCGGGTTCTTC,CSAKEGGFF
TRBV6-5,.,TRBJ1-1,.,TGTGCCAGCAGTTCCGCATTCAACTTGAACACTGAAGCTTTCTTT,CASSSAFNLNTEAFF
TRBV5-1,.,TRBJ2-3,TRBD2,TGCGCCAGCGTCCACCAGCGGGGGAGCACAGATACGCAGTATTTT,CASVHQRGSTDTQYF
TRBV2,once,TRBJ1-2,TRBD1,TGTGCCAGCAATCCAGGGGGCGAAGGCTACACCTTC,CASNPGGEGYTF
TRBV18,.,TRBJ2-1,TRBD2,TGTGCCAGCTCACCAAGACTAGCGGAGAGAGTATACAATGAGCAGTTCTTC,CASSPRLAERVYNEQFF
TRBV5-1,.,TRBJ2-3,TRBD1,TGCGCCAGCAGCTTTCAGGGGGCGTATGGCACAGATACGCAGTATTTT,CASSFQGAYGTDTQYF
TRBV5-4,few,TRBJ2-1,TRBD2,TGTGCCAGCAGCTTGTCAGGGAGACTAGCGGGAGGCCGGAACAATGAGCAGTTCTTC,CASSLSGRLAGGRNNEQFF
TRBV10-3,few,TRBJ2-5,.,TGTGCCATCAGTGAGTCGCTTGGAGAGACCCAGTACTTC,CAISESLGETQYF
TRBV29-1,many,TRBJ2-1,.,TGCAGCGTTGAGTCAAGCGGCAATGAGCAGTTCTTC,CSVESSGNEQFF
TRBV27,.,TRBJ2-5,TRBD2,TGTGCCAGCAGTTTATACGGGAGGGCCCGAGAGACCCAGTACTTC,CASSLYGRARETQYF
TRBV19,.,TRBJ2-1,.,TGTGCCAGTAGTATCGGGCGGTCGAGCTCCTACAATGAGCAGTTCTTC,CASSIGRSSSYNEQFF
TRBV7-9,few,TRBJ2-7,TRBD2,TGTGCCAGCGGGACTAGCTTTGATCGGGGCTACGAGCAGTACTTC,CASGTSFDRGYEQYF
TRBV7-7,.,TRBJ2-1,TRBD2,TGTGCCAGCAGCCTAGCGGGAGTAAGGGATGAGCAGTTCTTC,CASSLAGVRDEQFF
TRBV4-1,few,TRBJ2-7,TRBD2,TGCGCCAGCAGCCAAGAACCGGGACTAGCGGGAGTCGAGCAGTACTTC,CASSQEPGLAGVEQYF
TRBV20-1,many,TRBJ2-7,.,TGCAGTGCTAGAGATCGGCAGGGCAACATCTACGAGCAGTACTTC,CSARDRQGNIYEQYF
TRBV27,.,TRBJ2-1,.,TGTGCCAGCAGTTTTTCTGGCGGCAATCCAAATGAGCAGTTCTTC,CASSFSGGNPNEQFF
TRBV7-3,few,TRBJ2-1,.,TGTGCCAGCAGCTTAGAATCCGGGACTCGATACAATGAGCAGTTCTTC,CASSLESGTRYNEQFF
TRBV5-1,few,TRBJ1-4,.,TGCGCCAGCAGCTTTGGGGTAGACGAAAAACTGTTTTTT,CASSFGVDEKLFF
TRBV7-3,.,TRBJ2-1,TRBD2,TGTGCCAGCAGCTCCAGACTAGCACCTCTTAGTACAGATGAGCAGTTCTTC,CASSSRLAPLSTDEQFF
TRBV4-1,few,TRBJ2-5,.,TGCGCCAGCAGCCAACCCAGGACCCACCGCGAGGAGACCCAGTACTTC,CASSQPRTHREETQYF
TRBV12-3/TRBV12-4,many,TRBJ2-7,.,TGTGCCAGCGGGGTTGGAGGAGGTTGGTACGAGCAGTACTTC,CASGVGGGWYEQYF
TRBV20-1,few,TRBJ2-6,.,TGCAGTGCCAACCGGGACGGAATCTCTGGGGCCAACGTCCTGACTTTC,CSANRDGISGANVLTF
TRBV9,few,TRBJ1-1,.,TGTGCCAGCGGGGCCTACGGTATGAACACTGAAGCTTTCTTT,CASGAYGMNTEAFF
TRBV7-9,many,TRBJ2-2,.,TGTGCCAGCAGCTTTAGAGCGGTGAACACCGGGGAGCTGTTTTTT,CASSFRAVNTGELFF
TRBV5-1,.,TRBJ2-7,.,TGCGCCAGCAGCCCGAACGCGGGACAGTCTTACGAGCAGTACTTC,CASSPNAGQSYEQYF
TRBV20-1,many,TRBJ2-1,TRBD2,TGCAGTGCTAGGGGACTAGCGAGCTCCTACAATGAGCAGTTCTTC,CSARGLASSYNEQFF
TRBV27,few,TRBJ1-1,.,TGTGCCAGCAGTACAGAAAACACTGAAGCTTTCTTT,CASSTENTEAFF
TRBV13,.,TRBJ2-2,.,TGTGCCAGCAGCTACGCCATCACCGGGGAGCTGTTTTTT,CASSYAITGELFF
TRBV27,few,TRBJ2-4,.,TGTGCCAGCAGTTTATCGGCGGGGCTGAACATTCAGTACTTC,CASSLSAGLNIQYF
TRBV9,.,TRBJ2-1,TRBD2,TGTGCCAGCAGCGTAGCGTCATGGACTAGCGGGAGGGCAAGGTTCAATGAGCAGTTCTTC,CASSVASWTSGRARFNEQFF
TRBV9,.,TRBJ1-6,.,TGTGCCAGCAGCCGCAGAAGTGGCATTAATTCACCCCTCCACTTT,CASSRRSGINSPLHF
TRBV20-1,.,TRBJ1-3,.,TGCAGTGCTAGAGATGAGGGGGGGGGCTCTGGAAACACCATATATTTT,CSARDEGGGSGNTIYF
TRBV12-3/TRBV12-4,few,TRBJ1-2,TRBD1,TGTGCCAGTACGGGACAGGATTTGGTCTCTGGCTACACCTTC,CASTGQDLVSGYTF
TRBV4-1,few,TRBJ2-5,TRBD2,TGCGCCAGCAGCCAAGATCCCGGGCTAGCGGGAGGGCCGGTAGAGACCCAGTACTTC,CASSQDPGLAGGPVETQYF
TRBV12-3/TRBV12-4,few,TRBJ1-6,.,TGTGCCAGCAGTTTGGCGGGGGTTAATTCACCCCTCCACTTT,CASSLAGVNSPLHF
TRBV4-1,.,TRBJ2-3,TRBD2,TGCGCCAGCAGCGAAGGACCAGCTAGCGGGAACACAGATACGCAGTATTTT,CASSEGPASGNTDTQYF
TRBV11-2,few,TRBJ2-2,.,TGTGCCAGCAGCTTTAGGGGGAGACCGAACACCGGGGAGCTGTTTTTT,CASSFRGRPNTGELFF
TRBV6-2/TRBV6-3,few,TRBJ2-7,.,TGTGCCAGCAGTTCTCTGGACGGCTACGAGCAGTACTTC,CASSSLDGYEQYF
TRBV29-1,.,TRBJ2-7,.,TGCAGCGTTGCGCAGAGGGGTCCCGTCTACGAGCAGTACTTC,CSVAQRGPVYEQYF
TRBV6-5,many,TRBJ2-2,.,TGTGCCAGCAGTTATGGTGACACCGGGGAGCTGTTTTTT,CASSYGDTGELFF
TRBV4-1,few,TRBJ2-4,TRBD2,TGCGCCAGCAGCCAAGGGGGAGGGGCGCTAGCCAAAAACATTCAGTACTTC,CASSQGGGALAKNIQYF
TRBV9,many,TRBJ2-1,TRBD2,TGTGCCAGCAGCCCCCGATTAGCGGGAGGCCACAATGAGCAGTTCTTC,CASSPRLAGGHNEQFF
TRBV5-1,few,TRBJ2-1,TRBD2,TGCGCCAGCAGATGGACTAGCGGAGCTTACAATGAGCAGTTCTTC,CASRWTSGAYNEQFF
TRBV9,few,TRBJ2-1,TRBD2,TGTGCCAGCAGCGTAGGTAGGGGTGGGCTAGCGGGAATGGATGAGCAGTTCTTC,CASSVGRGGLAGMDEQFF
TRBV20-1,many,TRBJ2-5,TRBD2,TGCAGTGCTAGGTTCTCGGGAGGGGAGACCCAGTACTTC,CSARFSGGETQYF
TRBV7-6,.,TRBJ2-5,TRBD1,TGTGCCAGCAGCCGACAGGGGTACCAAGAGACCCAGTACTTC,CASSRQGYQETQYF
TRBV12-3/TRBV12-4,.,TRBJ1-2,.,TGTGCCAGCACCCTTTTTTTCTTGGACAGTTACTATGGCTACACCTTC,CASTLFFLDSYYGYTF
TRBV5-1,few,TRBJ2-2,TRBD1,TGCGCCAGCAGCGATGTACCGGGACAGGGAGGTACCGGGGAGCTGTTTTTT,CASSDVPGQGGTGELFF
TRBV10-3,few,TRBJ2-7,.,TGTGCCATCAGTGAGTCGGTAGGGGTAGGCTCCTACGAGCAGTACTTC,CAISESVGVGSYEQYF
TRBV18,many,TRBJ2-3,TRBD2,TGTGCCAGCTCACTAGGACTAGCGGGAGGAGGAGATACGCAGTATTTT,CASSLGLAGGGDTQYF
TRBV4-1,many,TRBJ2-2,.,TGCGCCAGCAGCCAAGTTCATGCGGGAACCGGGGAGCTGTTTTTT,CASSQVHAGTGELFF